The 21 T cell receptor beta chains listed next were all sequenced from one sample in a study of graft-versus-host responses after intestinal transplantation. Profiled with immunoSEQ multiplex PCR; TCRdb holds only in-frame clones, not every one. Found here are approximately 63,000 clones, about 89% of them singletons; the top ten hold roughly 1.7%. Tissue from the graft was processed to free its intraepithelial and lamina propria lymphocytes. The starting material was ileum tissue, obtained 350 to 400 days after transplant. The source of these receptors is a human patient who received an intestinal transplant, so some T cells may come from the graft donor.

The gene calls are TRBV6-5 and TRBJ2-7, with D unclear. CDR3 length: 13 residues. CDR1 is MNHEY, CDR2 SVGAGI, per germline. The V gene lost 4 bases and the J gene lost 2 bases, with 9 bases spanning the gap. This chain's CDR3 is CASSSGSTYEQYF. In DNA, the CDR3 is TGTGCCAGCAGTTCAGGTTCTACCTACGAGCAGTACTTC.

V is TRBV5-6 and J is TRBJ2-7; no definite D call. Trimming removed 4 bases at V and 3 bases at J, with 11 bases between. CDR1 is SGHDT and CDR2 is YYEEEE in the germline V gene. The CDR3 runs to 13 residues. CDR3 residues: CASSHLQIYEQYF. The CDR3 nucleotides are TGTGCCAGCAGCCATTTACAAATCTACGAGCAGTACTTC.

V is TRBV5-1 and J is TRBJ2-5; D may be TRBD1 or TRBD2 (6 bases each). With 0 bases removed from V and 1 base from J, the gap between germline ends came to 10 bases. CDR3 length: 15 residues. Germline CDR1 and CDR2: SGHRS and YFSETQ. This CDR3 is CASSLAGGSQETQYF. CDR3 DNA sequence: TGCGCCAGCAGCTTGGCCGGGGGCAGCCAAGAGACCCAGTACTTC. The full variable domain, in which reference TRBV5-1 and TRBJ2-5 provide the parts outside the CDR3, is KAGVTQTPRYLIKTRGQQVTLSCSPISGHRSVSWYQQTPGQGLQFLFEYFSETQRNKGNFPGRFSGRQFSNSRSEMNVSTLELGDSALYLCASSLAGGSQETQYFGPGTRLLVL.

The V gene is TRBV12-2, the J gene TRBJ2-2. TRBV12-2 is a pseudogene locus. This CDR3 contains 15 residues. The DNA for the CDR3 is TGTGCAAGTCGCCGTCCTAGGGGAGAAACCGGGGAGCTGTTTTTT. Translated: CASRRPRGETGELFF.

This chain uses TRBV6-4 with TRBJ2-3; 11 bases match TRBD2. This CDR3 spans 15 amino acids. Trimming cost V 3 bases and J 4 bases; bases outside gene matches: 3. From germline, CDR1 is MRHNA and CDR2 SNTAGT. CDR3 bases: TGTGCCAGCAGTGAAACTAGCGGGGGCTCAGATACGCAGTATTTT. Protein sequence: CASSETSGGSDTQYF.

This clone appeared a few times. The rearrangement joins TRBV7-9 to TRBJ2-5, with D perhaps assigned TRBD1 or TRBD2 (5 bases each). V shed 6 bases and J shed 4 bases, with 18 bases lying between them. This CDR3 region has 15 residues. The germline V gene encodes CDR1 SEHNR and CDR2 FQNEAQ (reference sequence). The CDR3 sequence: CASSSGTFGRETQYF. CDR3 DNA: TGTGCCAGCAGTTCCGGGACGTTTGGTAGAGAGACCCAGTACTTC.

The J gene is TRBJ2-7, the V gene TRBV6-5, with a possible D match to TRBD1 (6 bases). V lost 1 base and J lost 2, with 9 bases in between. Per the germline V gene, CDR1 is MNHEY and CDR2 is SVGAGI. The CDR3 is 14 residues long. As DNA, the CDR3 is TGTGCCAGCAGTTACTTCAGGGGAGCCTACGAGCAGTACTTC. Its protein product is CASSYFRGAYEQYF.

The chain uses TRBV30 and TRBJ2-5, with TRBD2 matching 7 bases. The CDR3 covers 13 residues. V dropped 3 bases and J dropped 2; count of bases not matched to a gene: 3. Germline V lookup: CDR1 GTSNPN, CDR2 SVGIG (reference sequence). The CDR3, as DNA: TGTGCCTGGAGGTTAGCGGGTCAAGAGACCCAGTACTTC. This codes for CAWRLAGQETQYF.

The chain joins TRBV14 to TRBJ1-4; weak D call: TRBD1 (5 bases). The V end lost 2 bases, the J end lost 5 bases, and 12 bases lay between the germline ends. From germline, CDR1 is SGHDN and CDR2 FVKESK. The CDR3 length is 15 residues. The DNA for the CDR3 is TGTGCCAGCAGCCAAAGCAGGGTTACCAATGAAAAACTGTTTTTT. It is translated as CASSQSRVTNEKLFF.

The chain carries TRBV2 and TRBJ2-2, with no clear D. The CDR3 covers 13 residues. Per the germline V gene, CDR1 is SNHLY and CDR2 is FYNNEI. Trimming stripped 2 bases from V and 5 bases from J, with 6 bases between. CDR3 sequence reads: CASSEIITGELFF. CDR3 DNA: TGTGCCAGCAGTGAAATAATAACCGGGGAGCTGTTTTTT.

This chain connects TRBV7-2 to TRBJ2-1; maybe TRBD1 (5 bases). CDR1 SGHTA and CDR2 FQGNSA come from the germline V gene. The CDR3 has 13 amino acids. Deletions cut 6 bases from V and 9 bases from J, with 15 bases between. CDR3 region: CASSSQGPGEQFF. The CDR3 DNA follows: TGTGCCAGCAGTTCCCAGGGTCCGGGTGAGCAGTTCTTC.

This chain uses TRBV5-4 with TRBJ2-3; D possibly uses TRBD1 or TRBD2 (5 bases each). The CDR3 loop spans 15 amino acids. Trimming cost V 0 bases and J 7 bases, with 15 bases left between them. Germline V CDR1 and CDR2: SGHNT, YYREEE (reference sequence). In DNA form, the CDR3 reads TGTGCCAGCAGCTTGGACGGGGCCGCCTTTTATACGCAGTATTTT. Its translation: CASSLDGAAFYTQYF. Variable domain in full (rest from reference TRBV5-4 and TRBJ2-3): ETGVTQSPTHLIKTRGQQVTLRCSSQSGHNTVSWYQQALGQGPQFIFQYYREEENGRGNFPPRFSGLQFPNYSSELNVNALELDDSALYLCASSLDGAAFYTQYFGPGTRLTVL.

The J gene is TRBJ2-2, the V gene TRBV10-3; D possibly corresponds to TRBD1 (6 bases). This CDR3 has 14 residues. From germline, CDR1 is ENHRY and CDR2 SYGVKD. The V end lost 5 bases, the J end lost 2 bases, and 9 bases lay between the germline ends. CDR3 DNA sequence: TGTGCCATCAGTATACAGGGTAACACCGGGGAGCTGTTTTTT. Translation: CAISIQGNTGELFF.

This sequence joins TRBV4-1 and TRBJ2-3; the D gene is possibly TRBD2 (5 bases). Trimming shortened V by 5 bases and J by 4 bases, and 13 bases separated the two germline ends. The V gene's germline CDR1 is MGHRA and CDR2 YSYEKL. The CDR3 has 14 amino acids. Here the CDR3 DNA reads TGCGCCAGCAGCGACATCGGGATTGCAGATACGCAGTATTTT. Translation: CASSDIGIADTQYF.

This chain connects TRBV6-6 to TRBJ2-3; 9 bases are a match to TRBD1. The CDR3 extends over 16 amino acids. Per the germline V gene, CDR1 is MNHNY and CDR2 is SVGAGI (reference sequence). The trim removed 6 bases at V and 4 bases at J, leaving 11 bases unmatched. This CDR3 is CASSSTLTGGSDTQYF. In DNA form, the CDR3 reads TGTGCCAGCAGCTCTACGCTAACAGGGGGCTCAGATACGCAGTATTTT.

The chain carries TRBV28 and TRBJ2-2; 8 nucleotides match TRBD1. The CDR3 covers 16 residues. Germline V CDR1 and CDR2: MDHEN, SYDVKM. J lost 4 bases, V lost 6 bases, and 10 bases had no gene match. The CDR3 DNA is TGTGCCAGCAGCCTCTGGACAGGGAAAGTCACCGGGGAGCTGTTTTTT. It yields the protein CASSLWTGKVTGELFF.

The count of this clone is one. The gene calls are TRBV2 and TRBJ2-1; 11 bases are a match to TRBD2. CDR3 size: 13 residues. Trimming took 8 bases from V and 8 from J; bases not matched to a gene: 5. Germline V gene data show CDR1 as SNHLY and CDR2 as FYNNEI. The CDR3 loop is CASSQGLADEQFF. CDR3 sequence (DNA): TGTGCCAGCTCCCAGGGACTAGCGGATGAGCAGTTCTTC.

This chain uses TRBV2 with TRBJ1-5; D gene uncertain. Germline V lookup: CDR1 SNHLY, CDR2 FYNNEI. CDR3 size: 14 residues. V lost 2 bases to trimming and J lost 3 bases, with 8 bases between them. The CDR3 coding sequence is TGTGCCAGCAGTGAAAGTAATACCAATCAGCCCCAGCATTTT. It codes for CASSESNTNQPQHF.

The chain combines TRBV5-4 with TRBJ1-5, with D maybe TRBD1 (5 bases). There are 13 residues in the CDR3. CDR1 and CDR2 (germline): SGHNT, YYREEE (reference sequence). The V end lost 7 bases, the J end lost 4 bases, and 12 bases lay between the germline ends. CDR3: CASSRGGNQPQHF. The CDR3 DNA reads TGTGCCAGCTCCCGGGGGGGTAATCAGCCCCAGCATTTT.

This chain joins TRBV9 and TRBJ2-2; TRBD2 is a possible D gene (6 bases). CDR1 is SGDLS and CDR2 is YYNGEE in the germline V gene. V gave up 1 base and J gave up 6 bases, with 10 bases separating them. This CDR3 is 14 amino acids long. CDR3 protein: CASSVRREPGELFF. Written as DNA, the CDR3 is TGTGCCAGCAGCGTACGGAGGGAGCCCGGGGAGCTGTTTTTT.

The chain combines TRBV6-1 with TRBJ2-7; the D is unclear. Germline V CDR1 and CDR2: MNHNS, SASEGT. There are 11 residues in the CDR3. The germline V and J ends were trimmed by 3 bases and 3 bases, with 3 bases remaining between them. The CDR3 DNA reads TGTGCCAGCAGTGAGTTCTACGAGCAGTACTTC. Amino acids: CASSEFYEQYF.